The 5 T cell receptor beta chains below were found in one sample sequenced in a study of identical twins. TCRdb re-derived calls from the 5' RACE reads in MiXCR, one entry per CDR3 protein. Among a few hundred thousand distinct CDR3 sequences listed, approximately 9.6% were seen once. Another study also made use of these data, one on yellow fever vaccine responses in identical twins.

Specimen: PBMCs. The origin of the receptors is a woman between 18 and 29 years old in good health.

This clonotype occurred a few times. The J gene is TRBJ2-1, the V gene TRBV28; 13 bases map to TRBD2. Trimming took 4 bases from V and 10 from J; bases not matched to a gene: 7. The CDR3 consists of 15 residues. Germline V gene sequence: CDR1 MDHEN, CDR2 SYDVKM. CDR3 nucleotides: TGTGCCAGCAGTTCGGGACTAGCGGGAAAAGGCGAGCAGTTCTTC. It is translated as CASSSGLAGKGEQFF.

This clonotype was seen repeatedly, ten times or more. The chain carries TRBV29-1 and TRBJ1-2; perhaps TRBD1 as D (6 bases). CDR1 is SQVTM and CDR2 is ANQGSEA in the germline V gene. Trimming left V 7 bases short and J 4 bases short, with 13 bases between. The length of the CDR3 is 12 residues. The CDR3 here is CSGQQGGYGYTF. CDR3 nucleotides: TGCAGCGGCCAACAGGGAGGCTATGGCTACACCTTC.

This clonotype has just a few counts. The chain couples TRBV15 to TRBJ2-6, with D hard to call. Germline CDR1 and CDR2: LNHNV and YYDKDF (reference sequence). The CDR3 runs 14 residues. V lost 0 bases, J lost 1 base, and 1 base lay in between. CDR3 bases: TGTGCCACCAGCAGAGATTCTGGGGCCAACGTCCTGACTTTC. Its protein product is CATSRDSGANVLTF.

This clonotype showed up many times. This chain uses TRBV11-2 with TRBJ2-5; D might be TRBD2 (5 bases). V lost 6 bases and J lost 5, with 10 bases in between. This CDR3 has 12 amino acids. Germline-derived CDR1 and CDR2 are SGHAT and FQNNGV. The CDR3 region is CASSLGAETQYF. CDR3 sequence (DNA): TGTGCCAGCAGTTTGGGAGCGGAGACCCAGTACTTC.

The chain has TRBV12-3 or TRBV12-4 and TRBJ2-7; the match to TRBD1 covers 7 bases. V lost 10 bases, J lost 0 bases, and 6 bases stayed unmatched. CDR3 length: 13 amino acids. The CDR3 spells CATSGQNSYEQYF. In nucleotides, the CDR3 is TGTGCCACCTCGGGACAGAACTCCTACGAGCAGTACTTC.